This T cell receptor (beta chain) stems from a study of T-cell reconstitution after alpha-beta-depleted transplantation in children. Study-level results: Counts and diversity of T cells one year after transplant came mostly from newly produced T cells. It was surviving recipient T cells and thymic progenitors that gave some patients high TCRbeta diversity at day 60. Several hundred rapidly expanded clones from non-depleted graft cells reportedly supplied alpha-beta T cells about two months post-transplant.

The germline CDR1 and CDR2 sequences are ENHRY and SYGVKD. Trimming removed 3 bases at V and 0 bases at J, with 6 bases between. This CDR3 spans 14 amino acids. Library preparation (for TCRbeta) was performed with unique molecular identifiers. Each CDR3 protein is one row after TCRdb ran MiXCR on the PCR reads. The data show about 150,000 distinct CDR3 sequences, with 8.5% to 14% seen just once and about 13% held by the top ten. The sample holds many counts of this clonotype. The antigen is undetermined. Sample: PBMCs, taken before TCRalphabeta/CD19-depleted stem cell transplant. This TCR was sampled from a boy aged 2 to 10 with acute myeloid leukemia, due to receive a stem cell transplant. The V call is TRBV10-3, the J call TRBJ2-1; D is unresolved. CDR3 coding DNA: TGTGCCATCAGTGACTCGGTCTCCTACAATGAGCAGTTCTTC. Protein: CAISDSVSYNEQFF.